This T cell receptor (beta chain) derives from a study of T-cell memory formation after mild COVID-19. Overall study results and limits: Day 37-peaking second-wave clones had unconfirmed SARS-CoV-2 specificity. The main location of contracting CD4+ clones was CM and EM, and that of contracting CD8+ clones was EMRA. Pre-infection memory contained some responding clones, which suggested that cross-reactive memory had joined.

V gave up 7 bases and J gave up 9 bases, with 11 bases separating them. CDR1 is SQVTM, CDR2 ANQGSEA, per germline. This CDR3 is 10 amino acids long. As regards this clonotype: Its antigen is not known.

With constant-segment primers, 5'RACE yielded cDNA libraries of TCR alpha and TCR beta that carried sample barcodes and UMIs. TCRdb used MiXCR to reprocess the 5' RACE reads, holding one entry per CDR3 protein. The top ten clones hold roughly 5% of a sample with 120,000 or so distinct CDR3 sequences, about 18% of them seen once. The receptor was derived from a man between 18 and 29 years old who had mild COVID-19 (a few samples of this study predate the infection). Cell type and time point are not known. The chain links TRBV29-1 to TRBJ2-3; D is uncertain. Source material: PBMCs or a T cell subset sorted from them (not recorded which). The CDR3 region has the DNA TGCAGCGCTGGTGAAAAAACGCAGTATTTT. This sequence encodes CSAGEKTQYF.